This T cell receptor beta chain came from a study of cytomegalovirus exposure and HLA in healthy donors. Background on the study: There were 100 million to 130 million unique TCR beta sequences, drawn from some 180 million T cells, in an earlier analysis. Study conclusions and caveats: Several top significant clusters appeared, in a later analysis, to be linked to common viral pathogens.

Primers included in the PCR were 60 Vbeta and 13 Jbeta primers. TCRdb's table, derived via immunoSEQ multiplex PCR, lists solely in-frame clones and lacks some. This sample yields approximately 160,000 clones, of which more than 65% are seen a single time; approximately 1.8% belongs to the top ten. The CDR3 sequence is 12 residues long. V lost 7 bases, J lost 4 bases, and 10 bases lay in between. Germline values: CDR1 LNHDA, CDR2 SQIVND (reference sequence). A note on this clone: Antigen specificity is unknown.

Sequencing was done on a sample of PBMCs. This clonotype originated in a woman in her 30s in good health and CMV-seronegative. The rearrangement uses TRBV19 and TRBJ1-1; unclear D gene. The CDR3 DNA sequence: TGTGCCAGTAACGCAGGAACCACTGAAGCTTTCTTT. It encodes CASNAGTTEAFF.